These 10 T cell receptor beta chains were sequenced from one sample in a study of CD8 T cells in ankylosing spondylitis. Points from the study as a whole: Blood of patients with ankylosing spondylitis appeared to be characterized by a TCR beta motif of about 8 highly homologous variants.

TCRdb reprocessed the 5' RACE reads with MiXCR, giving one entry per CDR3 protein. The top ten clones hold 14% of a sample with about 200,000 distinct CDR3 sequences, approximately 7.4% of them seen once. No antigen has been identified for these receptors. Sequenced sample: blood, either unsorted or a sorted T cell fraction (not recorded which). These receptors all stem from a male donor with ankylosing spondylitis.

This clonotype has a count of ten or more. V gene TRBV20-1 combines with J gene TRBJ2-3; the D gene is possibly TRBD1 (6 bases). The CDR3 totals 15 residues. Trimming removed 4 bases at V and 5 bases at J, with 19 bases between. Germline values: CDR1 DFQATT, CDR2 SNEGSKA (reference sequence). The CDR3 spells CSAKGTPLERDTQYF. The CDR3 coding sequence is TGCAGTGCTAAAGGGACACCCCTTGAGAGAGATACGCAGTATTTT.

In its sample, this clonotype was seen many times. CDR3 in amino acids: CSPGTGDRAFF. In DNA form, the CDR3 reads TGCAGCCCGGGGACAGGGGACCGAGCTTTCTTT. J is TRBJ1-1 and V is TRBV29-1; 10 bases agree with TRBD1. Trimming removed 8 bases from V and 10 bases from J; junction bases left unmatched: 7. The CDR3 has 11 residues. Per the germline V gene, CDR1 is SQVTM and CDR2 is ANQGSEA.

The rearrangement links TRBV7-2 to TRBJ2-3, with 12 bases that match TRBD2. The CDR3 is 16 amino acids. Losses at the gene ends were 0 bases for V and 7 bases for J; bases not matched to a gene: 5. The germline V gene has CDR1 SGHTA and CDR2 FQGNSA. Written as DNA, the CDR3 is TGTGCCAGCAGCTTAGCGCTAGCGGGGGGGATGAATACGCAGTATTTT. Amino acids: CASSLALAGGMNTQYF.

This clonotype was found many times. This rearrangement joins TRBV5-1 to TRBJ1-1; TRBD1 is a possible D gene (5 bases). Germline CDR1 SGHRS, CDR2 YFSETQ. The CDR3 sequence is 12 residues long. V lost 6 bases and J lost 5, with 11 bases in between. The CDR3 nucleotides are TGCGCCAGCATGTCGGGGGGAACTGAAGCTTTCTTT. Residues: CASMSGGTEAFF.

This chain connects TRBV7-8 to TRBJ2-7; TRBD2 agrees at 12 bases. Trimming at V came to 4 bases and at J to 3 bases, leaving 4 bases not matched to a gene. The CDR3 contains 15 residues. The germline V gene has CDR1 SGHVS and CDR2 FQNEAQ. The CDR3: CASSSGLAGRYEQYF. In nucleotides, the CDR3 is TGTGCCAGCAGCTCCGGACTAGCGGGGCGCTACGAGCAGTACTTC. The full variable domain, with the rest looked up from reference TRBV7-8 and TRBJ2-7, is GAGVSQSPRYKVAKRGQDVALRCDPISGHVSLFWYQQALGQGPEFLTYFQNEAQLDKSGLPSDRFFAERPEGSVSTLKIQRTQQEDSAVYLCASSSGLAGRYEQYFGPGTRLTVT.

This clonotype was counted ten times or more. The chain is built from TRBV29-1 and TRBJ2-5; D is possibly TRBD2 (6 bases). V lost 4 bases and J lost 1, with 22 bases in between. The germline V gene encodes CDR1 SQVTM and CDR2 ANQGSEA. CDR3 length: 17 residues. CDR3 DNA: TGCAGCGTTGTCACCCGCCAGGGCAGGACTATCCAAGAGACCCAGTACTTC. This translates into CSVVTRQGRTIQETQYF.

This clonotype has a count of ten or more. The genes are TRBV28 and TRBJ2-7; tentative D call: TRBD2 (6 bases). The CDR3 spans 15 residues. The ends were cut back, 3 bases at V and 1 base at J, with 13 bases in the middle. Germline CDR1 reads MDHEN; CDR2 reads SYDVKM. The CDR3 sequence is CASSFRGSGSYEQYF. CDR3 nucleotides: TGTGCCAGCAGTTTCAGAGGGAGCGGGTCCTACGAGCAGTACTTC.

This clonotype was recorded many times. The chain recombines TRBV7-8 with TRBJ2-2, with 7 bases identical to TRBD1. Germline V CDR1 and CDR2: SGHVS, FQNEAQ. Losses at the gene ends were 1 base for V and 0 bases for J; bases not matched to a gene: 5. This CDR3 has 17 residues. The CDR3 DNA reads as TGTGCCAGCAGCTTAGGACCGGGACAGACGAACACCGGGGAGCTGTTTTTT. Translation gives CASSLGPGQTNTGELFF.

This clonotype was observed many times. CDR3 residues: CSAVSAGGLYNEQFF. The CDR3 coding sequence is TGCAGTGCAGTAAGTGCGGGAGGACTCTACAATGAGCAGTTCTTC. The chain joins TRBV20-1 to TRBJ2-1; TRBD2 matches at 8 bases. The germline gives CDR1 DFQATT, CDR2 SNEGSKA (reference sequence). V lost 6 bases, J lost 3 bases, and 10 bases stayed unmatched. The CDR3 covers 15 residues.

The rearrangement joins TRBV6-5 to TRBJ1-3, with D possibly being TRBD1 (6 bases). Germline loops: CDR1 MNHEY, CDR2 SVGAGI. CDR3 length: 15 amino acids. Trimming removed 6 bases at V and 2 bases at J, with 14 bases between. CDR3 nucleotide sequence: TGTGCCAGCAGGTTACAGGGAGTCACTGGAAACACCATATATTTT. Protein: CASRLQGVTGNTIYF.